The present T cell receptor beta chain was sequenced within a study of CD8+ T cells in alopecia areata. Study observations and caveats: Only a single nonresponder existed, so baseline CD8+ expansion links stay unclear.

Note on this clone: Antigen unknown.

The CDR3 is made up of 16 amino acids. The ends were cut back, 5 bases at V and 4 bases at J, with 17 bases in the middle. CDR1 is SEHNR and CDR2 is FQNEAQ in the germline V gene (reference sequence). cDNA prepared by RNA extraction and subsequent reverse transcription served as the template for sequencing. Produced via immunoSEQ multiplex PCR; TCRdb's table is partial and in-frame only. In the table there are 150,000 to 200,000 clones, more than 55% of which are singletons. Treatment noted: oral pan-JAK inhibitor, 5-10 mg twice daily. This sequence joins TRBV7-9 and TRBJ2-2; D unresolved. The clonotype comes from a human donor with alopecia areata. This material consisted of CD4+ T cells sorted from blood, taken at approximately week 50, from a patient treated with tofacitinib. CDR3 sequence reads: CASSPTNIMSTGELFF. CDR3 nucleotides: TGTGCCAGCAGCCCCACCAACATCATGAGCACCGGGGAGCTGTTTTTT.